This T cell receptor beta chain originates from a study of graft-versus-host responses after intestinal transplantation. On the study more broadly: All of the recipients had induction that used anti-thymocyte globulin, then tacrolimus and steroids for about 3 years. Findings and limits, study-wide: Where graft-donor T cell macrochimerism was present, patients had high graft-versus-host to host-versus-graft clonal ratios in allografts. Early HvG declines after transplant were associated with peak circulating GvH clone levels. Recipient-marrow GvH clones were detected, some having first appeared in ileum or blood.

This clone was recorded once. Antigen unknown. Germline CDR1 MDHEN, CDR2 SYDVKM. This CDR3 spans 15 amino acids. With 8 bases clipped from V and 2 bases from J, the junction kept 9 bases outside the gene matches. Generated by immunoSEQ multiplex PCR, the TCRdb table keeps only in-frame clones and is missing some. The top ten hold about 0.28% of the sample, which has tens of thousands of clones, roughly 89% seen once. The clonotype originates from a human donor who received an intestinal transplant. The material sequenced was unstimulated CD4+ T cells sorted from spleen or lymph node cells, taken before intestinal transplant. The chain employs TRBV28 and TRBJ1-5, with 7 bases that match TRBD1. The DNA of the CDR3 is TGTGCCAGCGGCCTCAGGGGGTCCGGCAATCAGCCCCAGCATTTT. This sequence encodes CASGLRGSGNQPQHF.